The present entry profiles one TCR beta chain with its context. Different DNA sequences within this sample yield the same CDR3. Some clones are missing from TCRdb's copy, which holds only in-frame ones; the method was immunoSEQ multiplex PCR. The data contain over a million clones, just under 99% of them seen just once; the ten biggest clones take up around 0.33%. The sample originates from a study of shared clonotypes between healthy human individuals. This CDR3 is built from 14 residues. From germline, CDR1 is SGHNT and CDR2 YENEEA. V shed 3 bases and J 2 bases; nucleotides not matched to a gene: 3.

Source material: naive CD4+ T cells sorted from blood. Subset meaning: CD45RA+ positively selected. This receptor was obtained from a man aged 25 to 45 in good health. The chain is built from TRBV11-3 and TRBJ2-7; TRBD1 matches at 8 bases. The CDR3 sequence is CASSFRDRPYEQYF. The CDR3 DNA sequence: TGTGCCAGCAGCTTCCGGGACAGGCCCTACGAGCAGTACTTC.